The clone carrying this T cell receptor beta chain has ten or more counts. Its antigen is unidentified. This record belongs to a study of T cells in Graves' hyperthyroidism and ophthalmopathy. The wider study: Blood from the periphery was taken at initial diagnosis, before any treatment. Broader study findings: The model forecast ophthalmopathy, anticipating it by a median 6.5 months before onset. Stable hyperthyroidism was separated from ophthalmopathy by a model based on 13 V-J features.

V lost 3 bases and J lost 0; bases outside the gene matches: 5. In germline, CDR1 is DFQATT, CDR2 SNEGSKA (reference sequence). The CDR3 covers 16 residues. Amplified TCR beta CDR3 regions came from RNA transcripts. RT-PCR in the first round (using the HTBI primer set) targeted the TCR CDR3. Using its own MiXCR run on the multiplex PCR reads, TCRdb lists one record per CDR3 protein. The sample consists of 300,000 to 400,000 distinct CDR3 sequences, around 18% of them appearing once. The J gene is TRBJ2-6, the V gene TRBV20-1, with TRBD2 matching 7 bases. Sample: blood. The clonotype originates from a man aged 18 to 30 with Graves' ophthalmopathy. Written as DNA, the CDR3 is TGCAGTGCTAGCCCTGGGGGGGTCTCTGGGGCCAACGTCCTGACTTTC. Translating gives CSASPGGVSGANVLTF.